Listed here are 30 T cell receptor beta chains from one sample, sequenced in a study. Cells sorted as Tregs were CD4+, CD25+ and CD127-/low. TRBV12-4/TRBJ1-2 clonotypes were amplified with adaptor-ligated barcode primers. TCRdb itself ran the multiplex PCR reads through MiXCR, one entry per CDR3 protein. The sample holds 430 or so distinct CDR3 sequences; around 21% are singletons and the top ten take 25% to 30%. Sample: tumor-infiltrating Tregs sorted from the breast tumor. Source of these receptors: a female donor with breast cancer.

By its share, this clonotype is large. V is TRBV12-3 or TRBV12-4 and J is TRBJ1-2; the match to TRBD1 covers 8 bases. The CDR3 totals 14 residues. The V and J ends lost 5 bases and 4 bases, in that order; junction bases with no gene match: 6. CDR3 amino acids: CASSRQGRIYGYTF. In nucleotides, the CDR3 is TGTGCCAGCAGTAGACAGGGGCGGATCTATGGCTACACCTTC.

This clonotype was seen a single time. CDR3 residues: CASTYGTEGYGYTF. The CDR3 coding sequence is TGTGCCAGCACCTACGGGACAGAGGGTTATGGCTACACCTTC. The chain links TRBV12-3 or TRBV12-4 to TRBJ1-2, with TRBD1 matching 7 bases. The CDR3 runs 14 residues. The V segment lost 7 bases and the J segment 5 bases; nucleotides outside the gene matches: 10.

This rearrangement joins TRBV12-3 or TRBV12-4 to TRBJ1-2; 8 bases agree with TRBD1. V gave up 7 bases and J gave up 4 bases; unmatched junction bases: 8. The CDR3 sequence is 14 residues long. CDR3 nucleotides: TGTGCCAGCACCCTAATGGGACAGGCCTATGGCTACACCTTC. Its translation is CASTLMGQAYGYTF.

By its share, this clonotype is large (0.1 to 1%). The DNA for the CDR3 is TGTGCCAGCAGCCGCGACACTGCCTATGGCTACACCTTC. Translating it yields CASSRDTAYGYTF. This sequence joins TRBV12-3 or TRBV12-4 and TRBJ1-2; no definite D call. Deletions cut 6 bases from V and 4 bases from J, with 12 bases between. The CDR3 contains 13 residues.

The chain joins TRBV12-3 or TRBV12-4 to TRBJ1-2; 10 bases are shared with TRBD1. The CDR3 is made up of 16 amino acids. Trimming removed 7 bases from V and 4 bases from J; junction bases left unmatched: 12. CDR3 sequence reads: CASTLMGQGRIYGYTF. In DNA, the CDR3 is TGTGCCAGCACCCTAATGGGACAGGGGCGGATCTATGGCTACACCTTC.

The rearrangement links TRBV12-3 or TRBV12-4 to TRBJ1-2; 9 positions match TRBD1. The CDR3 loop spans 14 amino acids. After removal of 7 bases from V and 4 bases from J, the junction contained 7 bases not matched to a gene. The CDR3 DNA follows: TGTGCCAGCAATCTCGGACAGGGGATCTATGGCTACACCTTC. Translating it yields CASNLGQGIYGYTF.

By its share, this clonotype is medium-sized. The V call is TRBV12-3 or TRBV12-4, the J call TRBJ1-2; D not resolved. Trimming stripped 3 bases from V and 0 bases from J, with 14 bases between. The CDR3 loop spans 16 amino acids. The CDR3 bases are TGTGCCAGCAGTTTGGTTATCGGTGGAGCTAACTATGGCTACACCTTC. Amino acids: CASSLVIGGANYGYTF.

The CDR3 reads CASNPGQGGGYTF. The CDR3 DNA reads as TGTGCCAGCAATCCGGGACAGGGCGGCGGCTACACCTTC. This chain uses TRBV12-3 or TRBV12-4 with TRBJ1-2, with 9 positions matching TRBD1. Germline trimming cut 7 bases from V and 8 bases from J; bases unmatched to any gene: 8. The CDR3 loop spans 13 amino acids.

This clonotype was detected a few times. J is TRBJ1-2 and V is TRBV12-3 or TRBV12-4; TRBD1 aligns across 8 bases. The CDR3 extends over 15 amino acids. The V and J ends lost 7 bases and 1 base, in that order; junction bases with no gene match: 8. CDR3 amino acids: CASTLMGQVNYGYTF. The CDR3 DNA reads as TGTGCCAGCACCCTAATGGGACAGGTTAACTATGGCTACACCTTC.

This rearrangement joins TRBV12-3 or TRBV12-4 to TRBJ1-2; D ambiguous. Trimming shortened V by 3 bases and J by 1 base, and 15 bases separated the two germline ends. The CDR3 spans 16 residues. The CDR3 region is CASSFSFSTVNYGYTF. The CDR3 nucleotides read TGTGCCAGCAGTTTTAGTTTCTCGACGGTTAACTATGGCTACACCTTC.

By sample fraction, this clonotype is large (0.1 to 1%). The V call is TRBV12-3 or TRBV12-4, the J call TRBJ1-2; TRBD1 matches at 9 bases. V lost 3 bases and J lost 5; bases outside the gene matches: 4. This CDR3 comprises 14 residues. The CDR3 bases are TGTGCCAGCAGTTTTGGACAGGGGTCATATGGCTACACCTTC. Amino acid sequence: CASSFGQGSYGYTF.

CDR3 coding DNA: TGTGCCAGCAGTTTGTCCCAGGGTGCGAACTATGGCTACACCTTC. Amino acids: CASSLSQGANYGYTF. This chain links TRBV12-3 or TRBV12-4 with TRBJ1-2, with D perhaps matching TRBD1 (5 bases). Trimming removed 3 bases at V and 2 bases at J, with 13 bases between. The CDR3 has 15 residues.

By share of the sample, this clonotype is hyperexpanded. The V and J genes are TRBV12-3 or TRBV12-4 and TRBJ1-2; 7 bases agree with TRBD1. The CDR3 length is 13 residues. Trimming took 5 bases from V and 8 from J; bases not matched to a gene: 8. CDR3: CASSPRQGWGYTF. In DNA form, the CDR3 reads TGTGCCAGCAGTCCCCGACAGGGTTGGGGCTACACCTTC.

This clonotype ranks as large. J is TRBJ1-2 and V is TRBV12-3 or TRBV12-4, with D uncertain. The CDR3 spans 16 residues. Trimming removed 3 bases from V and 8 bases from J, with 22 bases in between. CDR3 in amino acids: CASSFLYGTTTSGYTF. The CDR3 bases are TGTGCCAGCAGTTTTCTATACGGTACGACCACGTCAGGCTACACCTTC.

J is TRBJ1-2 and V is TRBV12-3 or TRBV12-4, with 8 bases fitting TRBD1. Trimming at V came to 6 bases and at J to 8 bases, leaving 8 bases not matched to a gene. The CDR3 has 13 amino acids. The CDR3 nucleotides are TGTGCCAGCAGCCCCGGACAGGGTAGCGGCTACACCTTC. Amino acid sequence: CASSPGQGSGYTF.

This clonotype ranks as large (0.1 to 1%). The chain joins TRBV12-3 or TRBV12-4 to TRBJ1-2; the D is unclear. This CDR3 has 13 residues. The V gene lost 6 bases and the J gene lost 4 bases, with 12 bases spanning the gap. The CDR3 sequence is CASSGRRSYGYTF. The CDR3 coding sequence is TGTGCCAGCAGCGGACGACGGAGCTATGGCTACACCTTC.

The chain employs TRBV12-3 or TRBV12-4 and TRBJ1-2; D gene uncertain. The CDR3 contains 12 residues. V was trimmed by 5 bases and J by 5 bases, leaving 9 bases between them. The CDR3 protein is CASSVDKYGYTF. The CDR3 region has the DNA TGTGCCAGCAGTGTAGACAAATATGGCTACACCTTC.

This clonotype has ten or more counts. The chain has TRBV12-3 or TRBV12-4 and TRBJ1-2; D might be TRBD1 (6 bases). This CDR3 is 13 amino acids long. V was cut by 2 bases and J by 9 bases, with 13 bases left in between. In DNA, the CDR3 is TGTGCCAGCAGTTTAAGGGACACGGGGAGCTACACCTTC. This encodes CASSLRDTGSYTF.

In its sample, this clonotype ranks as large. This sequence joins TRBV12-3 or TRBV12-4 and TRBJ1-2, with D unclear. The CDR3 length is 13 residues. V gave up 5 bases and J gave up 7 bases, with 14 bases separating them. The CDR3 sequence is CASSPTTRGGYTF. The DNA for the CDR3 is TGTGCCAGCAGTCCCACCACCCGGGGTGGCTACACCTTC.

The chain employs TRBV12-3 or TRBV12-4 and TRBJ1-2, with 7 bases identical to TRBD1. V was pared by 2 bases and J by 8 bases, with 8 bases of the junction left unmatched. The CDR3 totals 14 residues. The CDR3: CASSLPRQGSGYTF. The DNA of the CDR3 is TGTGCCAGCAGTTTACCACGACAGGGTAGCGGCTACACCTTC.

This clonotype ranks as large (0.1 to 1%). The chain uses TRBV12-3 or TRBV12-4 and TRBJ1-2; D gene unclear. The CDR3 sequence is 12 residues long. V dropped 3 bases and J dropped 8 bases, with 10 bases sitting between them. For the CDR3, the DNA is TGTGCCAGCAGTTTCGAGGGTACCGGCTACACCTTC. Its translation: CASSFEGTGYTF.

The chain uses TRBV12-3 or TRBV12-4 and TRBJ1-2; 7 positions agree with TRBD1. The V segment lost 4 bases and the J segment 6 bases; nucleotides outside the gene matches: 11. This CDR3 is built from 15 residues. CDR3 in DNA: TGTGCCAGCAGTTCGTATTCCGGGACAGCGGATGGCTACACCTTC. Residues: CASSSYSGTADGYTF.

The chain uses TRBV12-3 or TRBV12-4 and TRBJ1-2; 7 bases align to TRBD1. This CDR3 spans 14 amino acids. Unmatched junction bases numbered 8, after V lost 6 bases and J lost 4 bases. CDR3 sequence reads: CASRLGQTTYGYTF. DNA of the CDR3: TGTGCCAGCAGGTTGGGACAGACAACCTATGGCTACACCTTC.

This clonotype is deemed large (0.1 to 1%). V is TRBV12-3 or TRBV12-4 and J is TRBJ1-2; 7 positions agree with TRBD1. The CDR3 has 12 residues. Trimming took 4 bases from V and 8 from J; bases not matched to a gene: 4. In DNA, the CDR3 is TGTGCCAGCAGTTCCACAGGGGAAGGCTACACCTTC. This sequence encodes CASSSTGEGYTF.

This clonotype occurred a few times. The genes are TRBV12-3 or TRBV12-4 and TRBJ1-2; TRBD1 is a possible D gene (5 bases). This CDR3 comprises 13 residues. The CDR3 DNA follows: TGTCCAGCATTGGACACGATGGACTATGGCTACACCTTC. It is translated as CPALDTMDYGYTF.

Within the sample, this clonotype is large. The chain employs TRBV12-3 or TRBV12-4 and TRBJ1-2; tentatively, D is TRBD1 (6 bases). The CDR3 is 14 residues long. V lost 1 base, J lost 4 bases, and 10 bases lay in between. For the CDR3, the DNA is TGTGCCAGCAGTTTAGAGGGACAAAGCTATGGCTACACCTTC. It yields the protein CASSLEGQSYGYTF.

The rearrangement joins TRBV12-3 or TRBV12-4 to TRBJ1-2, with a weak D call TRBD1 (5 bases). The CDR3 sequence is 13 residues long. The V end lost 8 bases, the J end lost 8 bases, and 18 bases lay between the germline ends. The CDR3 loop is CASGLKGAEGYTF. The CDR3 region has the DNA TGTGCCAGCGGACTTAAAGGGGCCGAAGGCTACACCTTC.

This chain links TRBV12-3 or TRBV12-4 with TRBJ1-2; 8 bases align to TRBD1. The CDR3 covers 15 residues. V was clipped by 6 bases and J by 2 bases; unmatched bases: 8. Written as DNA, the CDR3 is TGTGCCAGCAGCCGGACAGGGTTTGGAAACTATGGCTACACCTTC. Translating it yields CASSRTGFGNYGYTF.

Judged by abundance, this clonotype is hyperexpanded. The J gene is TRBJ1-2, the V gene TRBV12-3 or TRBV12-4, with 9 bases identical to TRBD1. J lost 10 bases, V lost 5 bases, and 11 bases had no gene match. The CDR3 is made up of 14 amino acids. CDR3 protein: CASSGGTGSMDYTF. The CDR3 DNA is TGTGCCAGCAGTGGAGGGACAGGGTCTATGGACTACACCTTC.

This clonotype is categorized as large (0.1 to 1%). The J gene is TRBJ1-2, the V gene TRBV12-3 or TRBV12-4; 9 bases map to TRBD1. The CDR3 covers 15 residues. After removal of 5 bases from V and 4 bases from J, the junction contained 8 bases not matched to a gene. Here the CDR3 DNA reads TGTGCCAGCAGTGCGGGACAGGGTAGCGGCTATGGCTACACCTTC. This gives the protein CASSAGQGSGYGYTF.